This section outlines one T cell receptor (beta chain) sequence together with its context. No antigen is known for it. Sequencing was performed with immunoSEQ multiplex PCR; in TCRdb, only in-frame clones are kept and a portion is missing. In the table there are 95,000 to 150,000 clones, 88% of which are singletons. The data belong to a study of cytomegalovirus exposure and HLA in healthy donors. Study details: Per a later analysis, the 666 first-cohort and approximately 120 validation repertoires shared one platform. Whole-study results and caveats: According to reports, the classifier identified cytomegalovirus status with high specificity and sensitivity.

The donors were in the roughly 130-subject validation cohort, distinct from the approximately 670-subject first cohort. The ends were cut back, 6 bases at V and 6 bases at J, with 17 bases in the middle. The germline CDR1 and CDR2 sequences are SNHLY and FYNNEI. The CDR3 totals 14 residues. This receptor was obtained from a woman aged 18-35 years in good health and CMV-seropositive. The material sequenced was PBMCs. The chain combines TRBV2 with TRBJ1-2; maybe TRBD1 (6 bases). As DNA, the CDR3 is TGTGCCAGCAGGCCCGGGACATTGGACGATGGCTACACCTTC. Translation: CASRPGTLDDGYTF.